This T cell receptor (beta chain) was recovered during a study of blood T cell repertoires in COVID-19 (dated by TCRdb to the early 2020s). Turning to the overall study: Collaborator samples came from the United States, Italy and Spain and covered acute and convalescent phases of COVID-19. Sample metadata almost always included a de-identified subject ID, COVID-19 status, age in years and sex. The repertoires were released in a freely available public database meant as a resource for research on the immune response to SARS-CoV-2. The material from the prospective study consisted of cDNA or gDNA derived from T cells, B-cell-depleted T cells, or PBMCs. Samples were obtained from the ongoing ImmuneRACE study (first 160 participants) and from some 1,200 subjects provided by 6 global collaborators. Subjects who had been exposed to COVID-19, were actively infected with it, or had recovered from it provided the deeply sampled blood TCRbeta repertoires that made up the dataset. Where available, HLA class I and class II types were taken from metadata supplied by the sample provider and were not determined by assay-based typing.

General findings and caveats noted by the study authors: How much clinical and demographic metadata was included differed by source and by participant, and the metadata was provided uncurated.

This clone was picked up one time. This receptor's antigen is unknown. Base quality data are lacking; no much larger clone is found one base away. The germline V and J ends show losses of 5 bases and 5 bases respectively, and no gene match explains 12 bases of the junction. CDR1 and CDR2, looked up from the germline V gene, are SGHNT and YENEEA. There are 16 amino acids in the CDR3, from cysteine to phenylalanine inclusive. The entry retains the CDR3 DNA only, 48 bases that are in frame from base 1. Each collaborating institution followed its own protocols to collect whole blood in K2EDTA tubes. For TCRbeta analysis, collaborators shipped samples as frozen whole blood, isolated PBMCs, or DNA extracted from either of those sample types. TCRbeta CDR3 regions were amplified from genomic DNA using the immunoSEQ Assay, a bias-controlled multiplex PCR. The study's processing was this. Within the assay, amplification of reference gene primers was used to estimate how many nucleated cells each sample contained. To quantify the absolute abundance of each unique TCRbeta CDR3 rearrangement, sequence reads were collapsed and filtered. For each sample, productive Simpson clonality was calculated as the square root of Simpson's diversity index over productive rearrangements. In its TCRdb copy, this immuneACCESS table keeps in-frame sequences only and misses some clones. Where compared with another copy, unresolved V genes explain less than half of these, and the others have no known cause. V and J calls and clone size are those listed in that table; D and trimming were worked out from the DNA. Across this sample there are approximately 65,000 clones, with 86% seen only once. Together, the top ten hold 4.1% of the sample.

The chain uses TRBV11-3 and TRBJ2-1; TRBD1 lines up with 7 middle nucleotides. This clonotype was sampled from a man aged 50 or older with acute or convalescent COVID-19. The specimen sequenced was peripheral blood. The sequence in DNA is TGTGCCAGCAGCACCCAAGCCGGGACAGTGCACAATGAGCAGTTCTTC. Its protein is CASSTQAGTVHNEQFF.